This TCR beta chain was captured in a study of CXCR3-negative and CXCR3-positive naive CD8 T cells. Study outcomes and limitations: Naive cells positive for CXCR3 carried more hydrophobic TRB CDR3s than CXCR3-negative ones. With CXCR3 expression partially decreased after cryopreservation, most assays relied on fresh PBMCs. The study found that naive CXCR3-negative and CXCR3-positive cells shared TRBV-TRBJ usage, while memory cells differed.

The CDR3 is 13 residues long. CDR1 is MGHRA and CDR2 is YSYEKL in the germline V gene. Investigators sorted each CD8+ T cell subset in triplicate, taking around 290,000 cells each time. About this clonotype itself: The antigen remains undetermined.

cDNA libraries for TRB were generated by 5' RACE incorporating UMI labels. Each CDR3 protein gets one entry in TCRdb, which reprocessed the 5' RACE reads and gives no DNA. The data show some 64,000 distinct CDR3 sequences, and the top ten clones hold approximately 0.74%. This receptor was taken from a human donor in good health. Some clones in this sample may be carry-over from other donors' samples. The chain joins TRBV4-1 to TRBJ2-3; with no DNA, the TCRdb D assignment of TRBD1 cannot be verified. Material for sequencing was naive CXCR3+ CD8+ T cells from blood. Specified subset: CD45RO-CCR7+CD27+CD95- naive CD8+ T cells expressing CXCR3 (TNR3+). The CDR3 sequence: CASSQTPGDTQYF.